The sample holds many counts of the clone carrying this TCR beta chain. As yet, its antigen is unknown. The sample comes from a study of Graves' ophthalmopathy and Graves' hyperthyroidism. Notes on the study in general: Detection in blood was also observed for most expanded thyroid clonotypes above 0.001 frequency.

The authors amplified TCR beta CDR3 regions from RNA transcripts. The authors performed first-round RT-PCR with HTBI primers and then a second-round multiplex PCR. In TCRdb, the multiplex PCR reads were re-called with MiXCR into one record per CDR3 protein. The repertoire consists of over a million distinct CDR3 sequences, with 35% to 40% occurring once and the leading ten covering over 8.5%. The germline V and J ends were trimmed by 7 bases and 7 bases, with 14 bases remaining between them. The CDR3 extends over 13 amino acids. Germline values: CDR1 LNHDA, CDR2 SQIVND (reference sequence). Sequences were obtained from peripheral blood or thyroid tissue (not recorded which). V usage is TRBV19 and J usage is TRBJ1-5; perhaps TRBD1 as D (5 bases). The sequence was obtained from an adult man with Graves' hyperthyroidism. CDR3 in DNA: TGTGCCAGTAATTCGCAGGGCACGCAGCCCCAGCATTTT. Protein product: CASNSQGTQPQHF. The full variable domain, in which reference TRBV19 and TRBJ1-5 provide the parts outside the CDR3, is DGGITQSPKYLFRKEGQNVTLSCEQNLNHDAMYWYRQDPGQGLRLIYYSQIVNDFQKGDIAEGYSVSREKKESFPLTVTSAQKNPTAFYLCASNSQGTQPQHFGDGTRLSIL.